This TCR beta chain was found in a study of blood T cell repertoires in COVID-19. At the level of the study: The United States, Italy and Spain were the sources of the acute and convalescent COVID-19 samples.

Sequencing was performed with immunoSEQ multiplex PCR; in TCRdb, only in-frame clones are kept and a portion is missing. The sample lists around 140,000 clones, around 88% occurring once. The CDR3 runs 14 residues. V trimming: 7 bases; J trimming: 4 bases; junction bases outside the gene matches: 11. The germline CDR1 and CDR2 sequences are SQVTM and ANQGSEA. The sample taken for sequencing was peripheral blood. This receptor was taken from a man aged 45-65 years with acute or convalescent COVID-19. The chain employs TRBV29-1 and TRBJ2-5; 8 bases match TRBD1. As DNA, the CDR3 is TGCAGCGCCAACCCTGGGACAGGAATAGAGACCCAGTACTTC. This gives the protein CSANPGTGIETQYF.